The 3 T cell receptor beta chains below come from one sample, sequenced in a study of spatial heterogeneity in lung cancer. MiXCR was run by TCRdb on the 5' RACE reads, yielding one entry per CDR3 protein. Among 4,100 or so distinct CDR3 sequences listed, 34% were seen once. Time point here: sample taken at primary tumor resection. No cell sorting; template was whole RNA from tumor, lung tissue or PBMC. The material was PBMCs, obtained at surgery. These receptors originate from a male donor with early-stage non-small cell lung cancer.

On this clonotype: This beta chain came through as a stray read in a library set up for alpha chains, and its size says little. The J gene is TRBJ2-1, the V gene TRBV29-1, with D possibly TRBD1 on 5 matching bases. The CDR3 consists of 10 residues. Germline lookup yields CDR1 SQVTM and CDR2 ANQGSEA. Deletions cut 6 bases from V and 9 bases from J, with 9 bases between. The CDR3 sequence: CSVRDAEQFF. Here the CDR3 DNA reads TGCAGCGTCAGGGATGCTGAGCAGTTCTTC.

For this clonotype: Within a library made for alpha chains, this beta chain is off target, and its count is uninformative. This chain joins TRBV28 and TRBJ2-3; 7 bases are shared with TRBD1. V shed 8 bases, J shed 5 bases, and the junction held 4 bases outside the gene matches. The CDR3 consists of 12 residues. The germline V gene encodes CDR1 MDHEN and CDR2 SYDVKM. CDR3 in amino acids: CASEGAGDTQYF. The CDR3 DNA sequence: TGTGCCAGCGAGGGGGCAGGAGATACGCAGTATTTT.

This clonotype has just a few counts. This beta chain slipped into a library made for alpha chains as a stray read, so its size is not meaningful. The V call is TRBV11-2, the J call TRBJ2-1; 8 positions match TRBD2. The junction had 21 bases not matched to a gene; V was cut back by 1 base and J by 7 bases. The CDR3 spans 20 residues. Germline V gives CDR1 SGHAT, CDR2 FQNNGV. The CDR3 region is CASSLVRGISGISPGNEQFF. The DNA of the CDR3 is TGTGCCAGCAGCTTAGTACGTGGAATTAGCGGGATTTCACCTGGGAATGAGCAGTTCTTC.